This T cell receptor beta chain stems from a study of response to subunit inactivated influenza vaccine. Whole-study findings and limits: Authors proposed each seasonal influenza vaccination draws in few new T cells.

MiXCR, run by TCRdb on the RT-PCR reads, gives a single entry per CDR3 protein. The sample comprises about 500,000 distinct CDR3 sequences, approximately 15% of which are singletons, and 3% rests with the top ten. About this clonotype itself: What it binds is not known.

The sequence was collected from a man between 45 and 75 years old who received an inactivated influenza vaccine. This specimen consisted of CD4+ T cells sorted from PBMCs, obtained around 25 months after vaccination.

The DNA of the CDR3 is TGTGCCAGCAGCCCCGGGACAGGGTCCCTCTACGAGCAGTACTTC. Translation: CASSPGTGSLYEQYF. The V and J genes are TRBV7-2 and TRBJ2-7; 9 positions agree with TRBD1. Germline V gives CDR1 SGHTA, CDR2 FQGNSA. The length of the CDR3 is 15 residues. The J segment lost 3 bases and the V segment lost 5 bases, leaving 8 bases of the junction unmatched.